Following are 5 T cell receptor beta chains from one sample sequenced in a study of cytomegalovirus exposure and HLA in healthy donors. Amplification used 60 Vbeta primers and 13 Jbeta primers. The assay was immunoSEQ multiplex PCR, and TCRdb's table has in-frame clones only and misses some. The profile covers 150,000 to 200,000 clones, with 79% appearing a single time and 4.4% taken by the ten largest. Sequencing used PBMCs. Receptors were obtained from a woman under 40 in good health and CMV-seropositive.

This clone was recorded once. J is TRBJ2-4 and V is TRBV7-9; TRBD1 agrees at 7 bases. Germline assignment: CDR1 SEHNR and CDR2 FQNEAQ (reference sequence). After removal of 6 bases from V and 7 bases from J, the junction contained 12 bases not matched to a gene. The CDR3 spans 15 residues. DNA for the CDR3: TGTGCCAGCAGTCGGGCAGAGGGGGCAGGGAACATTCAGTACTTC. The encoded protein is CASSRAEGAGNIQYF.

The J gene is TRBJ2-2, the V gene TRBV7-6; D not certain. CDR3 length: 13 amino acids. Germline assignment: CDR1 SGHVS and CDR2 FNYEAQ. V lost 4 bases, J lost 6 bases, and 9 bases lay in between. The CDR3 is CASSSSGSGELFF. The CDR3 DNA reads TGTGCCAGCAGCTCCTCAGGATCCGGGGAGCTGTTTTTT.

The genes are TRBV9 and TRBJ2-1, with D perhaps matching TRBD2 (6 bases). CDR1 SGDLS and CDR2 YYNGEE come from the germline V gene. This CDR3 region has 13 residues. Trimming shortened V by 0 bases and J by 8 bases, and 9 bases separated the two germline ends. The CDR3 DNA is TGTGCCAGCAGCGTAGGTTCGGGGGATGAGCAGTTCTTC. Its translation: CASSVGSGDEQFF.

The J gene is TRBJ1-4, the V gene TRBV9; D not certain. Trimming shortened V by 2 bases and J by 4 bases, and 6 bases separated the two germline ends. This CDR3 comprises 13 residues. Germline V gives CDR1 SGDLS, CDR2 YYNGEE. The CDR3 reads CASSVSGNEKLFF. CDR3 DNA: TGTGCCAGCAGCGTGTCGGGTAATGAAAAACTGTTTTTT. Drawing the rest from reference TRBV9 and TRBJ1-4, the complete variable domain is DSGVTQTPKHLITATGQRVTLRCSPRSGDLSVYWYQQSLDQGLQFLIQYYNGEERAKGNILERFSAQQFPDLHSELNLSSLELGDSALYFCASSVSGNEKLFFGSGTQLSVL.

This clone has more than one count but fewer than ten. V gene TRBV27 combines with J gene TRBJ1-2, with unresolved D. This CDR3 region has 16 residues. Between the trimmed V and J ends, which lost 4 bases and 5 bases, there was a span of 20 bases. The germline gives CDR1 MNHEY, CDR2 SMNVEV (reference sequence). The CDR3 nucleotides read TGTGCCAGCAGTTCACAACGGACTAAATCGGGGTATGGCTACACCTTC. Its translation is CASSSQRTKSGYGYTF.